The source of this TCR beta chain is a study of OX40 agonist ivuxolimab in advanced cancers. On this clone: Its antigen is still unknown.

The method was immunoSEQ multiplex PCR; TCRdb's version includes in-frame clones alone and lacks a portion of them. There are around 70,000 clones in the sample; around nine tenths occur only once, and 7.6% lies in the top ten. Study observations and caveats: Partly responding patients at 0.1-3.0 mg/kg showed some of the smallest clonal expansion.

CDR3 length: 13 amino acids. Germline V gene lookup returns CDR1 MNHEY and CDR2 SVGAGI. Trimming stripped 4 bases from V and 10 bases from J, with 11 bases between. The chain recombines TRBV6-5 with TRBJ1-6, with D tentatively TRBD1 (5 bases). This receptor was taken from an adult with an advanced solid tumor such as melanoma, head and neck, liver or kidney cancer. This specimen consisted of CD4+ or CD8+ T cells sorted from blood, obtained in a trial of the OX40 agonist ivuxolimab. CDR3 amino acids: CASSWQGQSPLHF. In DNA form, the CDR3 reads TGTGCCAGCAGTTGGCAGGGCCAATCACCCCTCCACTTT.